These 2 T cell receptor beta chains were sequenced from one sample in a study of identical twins. TCRdb used MiXCR to reprocess the 5' RACE reads, holding one entry per CDR3 protein. The table has about 520,000 distinct CDR3 sequences, 20% to 25% seen once. This same sample was also taken into another study, of T cells expressing NK-cell markers.

Sequencing was performed on CD4+ T cells sorted from blood. Source of these receptors: a woman younger than 30 in good health.

This clonotype occurred once. V gene TRBV6-1 combines with J gene TRBJ2-1, with 7 bases fitting TRBD2. Germline assignment: CDR1 MNHNS and CDR2 SASEGT. V lost 9 bases and J lost 5; bases outside the gene matches: 4. This CDR3 contains 12 residues. CDR3 sequence (DNA): TGTGCCAGTGGACGGGGGGACAATGAGCAGTTCTTC. Its translation is CASGRGDNEQFF.

The gene calls are TRBV11-3 and TRBJ2-2, with unresolved D. The CDR3 is 14 residues long. Between the trimmed V and J ends, which lost 5 bases and 2 bases, there was a span of 9 bases. Germline CDR1 SGHNT, CDR2 YENEEA. CDR3 in amino acids: CASSKALNTGELFF. The CDR3 DNA follows: TGTGCCAGCAGCAAAGCCCTTAACACCGGGGAGCTGTTTTTT.